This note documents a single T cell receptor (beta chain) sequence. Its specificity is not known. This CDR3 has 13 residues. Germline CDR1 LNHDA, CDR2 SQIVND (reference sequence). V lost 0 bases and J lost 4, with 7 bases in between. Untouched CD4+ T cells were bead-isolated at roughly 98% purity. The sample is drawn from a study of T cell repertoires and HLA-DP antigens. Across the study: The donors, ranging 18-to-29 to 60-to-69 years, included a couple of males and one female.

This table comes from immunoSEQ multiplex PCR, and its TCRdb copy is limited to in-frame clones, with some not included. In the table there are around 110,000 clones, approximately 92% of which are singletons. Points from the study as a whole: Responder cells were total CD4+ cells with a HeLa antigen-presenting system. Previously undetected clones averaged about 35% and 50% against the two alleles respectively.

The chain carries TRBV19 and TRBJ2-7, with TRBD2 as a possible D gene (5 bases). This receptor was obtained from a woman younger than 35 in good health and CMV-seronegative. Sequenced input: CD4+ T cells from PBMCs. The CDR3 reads CASSIEPGYEQYF. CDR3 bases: TGTGCCAGTAGTATAGAACCGGGGTACGAGCAGTACTTC. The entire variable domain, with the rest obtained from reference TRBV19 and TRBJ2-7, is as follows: DGGITQSPKYLFRKEGQNVTLSCEQNLNHDAMYWYRQDPGQGLRLIYYSQIVNDFQKGDIAEGYSVSREKKESFPLTVTSAQKNPTAFYLCASSIEPGYEQYFGPGTRLTVT.